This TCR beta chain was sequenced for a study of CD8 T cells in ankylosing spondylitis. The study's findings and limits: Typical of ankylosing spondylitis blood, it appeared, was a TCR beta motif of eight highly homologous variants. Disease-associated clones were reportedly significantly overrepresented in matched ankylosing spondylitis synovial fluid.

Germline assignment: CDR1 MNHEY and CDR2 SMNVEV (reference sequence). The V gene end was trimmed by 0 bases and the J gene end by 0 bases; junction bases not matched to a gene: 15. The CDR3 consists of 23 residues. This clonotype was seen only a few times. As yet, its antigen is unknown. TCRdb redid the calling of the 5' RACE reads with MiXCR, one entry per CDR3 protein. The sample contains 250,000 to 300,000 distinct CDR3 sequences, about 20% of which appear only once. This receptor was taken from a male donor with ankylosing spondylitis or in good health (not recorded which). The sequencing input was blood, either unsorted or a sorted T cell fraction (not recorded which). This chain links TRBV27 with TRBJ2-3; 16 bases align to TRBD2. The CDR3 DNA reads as TGTGCCAGCAGTTTATCGGGACTAGCGGGAGGGAGGGGTCCCGAAAGTAGCACAGATACGCAGTATTTT. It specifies CASSLSGLAGGRGPESSTDTQYF.